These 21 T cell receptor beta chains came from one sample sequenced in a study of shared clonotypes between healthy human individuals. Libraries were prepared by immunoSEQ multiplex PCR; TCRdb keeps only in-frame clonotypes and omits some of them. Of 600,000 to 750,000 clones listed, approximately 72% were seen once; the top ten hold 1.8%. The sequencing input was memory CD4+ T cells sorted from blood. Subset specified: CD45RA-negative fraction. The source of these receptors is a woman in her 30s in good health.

This chain's CDR3 is CASSSVGSGNFFEQYF. The CDR3 nucleotides are TGTGCCAGCAGCTCCGTGGGGAGCGGGAATTTCTTCGAGCAGTACTTC. The chain employs TRBV6-6 and TRBJ2-7, with 7 bases matching TRBD2. The CDR3 is 16 residues long. V was clipped by 6 bases and J by 6 bases; unmatched bases: 17. CDR1 and CDR2 (germline): MNHNY, SVGAGI (reference sequence).

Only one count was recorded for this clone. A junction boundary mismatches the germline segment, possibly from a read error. The CDR3 nucleotides read TGTGCCAGCAGCCCCACCCCCGGACCTGACTATACGCACTTC. The encoded protein is CASSPTPGPDYTHF. V is TRBV5-4 and J is TRBJ2-4; D is perhaps TRBD2 (5 bases). This CDR3 is built from 14 residues. In germline, CDR1 is SGHNT, CDR2 YYREEE (reference sequence).

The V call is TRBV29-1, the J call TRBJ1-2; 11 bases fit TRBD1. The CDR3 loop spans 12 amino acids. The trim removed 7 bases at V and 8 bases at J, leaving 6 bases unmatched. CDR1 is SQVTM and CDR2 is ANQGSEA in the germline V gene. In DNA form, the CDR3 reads TGCAGCGCTGGGGACAGGGGGACGGGCTACACCTTC. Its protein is CSAGDRGTGYTF.

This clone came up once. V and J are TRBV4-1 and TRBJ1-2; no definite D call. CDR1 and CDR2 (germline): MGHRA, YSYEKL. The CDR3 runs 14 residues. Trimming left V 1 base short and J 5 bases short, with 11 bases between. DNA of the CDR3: TGCGCCAGCAGCCAAGTGGACCGCCTATATGGCTACACCTTC. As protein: CASSQVDRLYGYTF.

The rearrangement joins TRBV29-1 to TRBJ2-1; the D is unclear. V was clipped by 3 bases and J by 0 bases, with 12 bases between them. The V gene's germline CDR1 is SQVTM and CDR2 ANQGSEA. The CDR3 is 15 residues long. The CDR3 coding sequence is TGCAGCGTTGATACTACGGAACTCTCCTACAATGAGCAGTTCTTC. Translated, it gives CSVDTTELSYNEQFF.

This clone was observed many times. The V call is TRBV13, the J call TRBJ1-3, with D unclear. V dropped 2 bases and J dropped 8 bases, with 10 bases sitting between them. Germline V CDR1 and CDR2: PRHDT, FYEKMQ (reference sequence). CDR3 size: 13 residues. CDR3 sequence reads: CASSLIDRDTIYF. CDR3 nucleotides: TGTGCCAGCAGCTTAATAGATAGAGACACCATATATTTT.

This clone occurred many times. DNA of the CDR3: TGTGCCAGCAGTGAAGGGGTAGGGAATACCGGGGAGCTGTTTTTT. Amino acid sequence: CASSEGVGNTGELFF. The rearrangement links TRBV6-1 to TRBJ2-2; no clear D. The CDR3 is made up of 15 amino acids. The V and J ends lost 1 base and 5 bases respectively, with 11 bases between them. CDR1 is MNHNS, CDR2 SASEGT, per germline.

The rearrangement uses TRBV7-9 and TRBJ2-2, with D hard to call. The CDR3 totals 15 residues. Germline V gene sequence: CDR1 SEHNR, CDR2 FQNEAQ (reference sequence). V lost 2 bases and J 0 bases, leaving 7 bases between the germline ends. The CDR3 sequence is CASSLFAANTGELFF. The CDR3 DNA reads TGTGCCAGCAGCTTATTCGCGGCGAACACCGGGGAGCTGTTTTTT.

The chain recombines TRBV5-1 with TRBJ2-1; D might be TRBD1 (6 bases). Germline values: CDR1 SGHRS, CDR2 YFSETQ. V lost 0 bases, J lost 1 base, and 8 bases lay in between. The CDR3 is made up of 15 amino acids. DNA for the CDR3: TGCGCCAGCAGCTTGGAGGGACATTCCTACAATGAGCAGTTCTTC. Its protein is CASSLEGHSYNEQFF. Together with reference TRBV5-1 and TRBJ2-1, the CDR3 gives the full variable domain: KAGVTQTPRYLIKTRGQQVTLSCSPISGHRSVSWYQQTPGQGLQFLFEYFSETQRNKGNFPGRFSGRQFSNSRSEMNVSTLELGDSALYLCASSLEGHSYNEQFFGPGTRLTVL.

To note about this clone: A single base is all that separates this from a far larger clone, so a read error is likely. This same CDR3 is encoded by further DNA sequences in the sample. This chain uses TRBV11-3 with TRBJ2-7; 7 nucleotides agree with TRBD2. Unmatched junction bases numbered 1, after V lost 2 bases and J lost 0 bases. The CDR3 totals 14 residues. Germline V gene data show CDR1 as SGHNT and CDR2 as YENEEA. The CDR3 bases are TGTGCCAGCAGCTTACAGCGGGACTCCTACGAGCAGTACTTC. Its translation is CASSLQRDSYEQYF. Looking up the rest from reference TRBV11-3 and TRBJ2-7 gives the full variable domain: EAGVVQSPRYKIIEKKQPVAFWCNPISGHNTLYWYLQNLGQGPELLIRYENEEAVDDSQLPKDRFSAERLKGVDSTLKIQPAELGDSAVYLCASSLQRDSYEQYFGPGTRLTVT.

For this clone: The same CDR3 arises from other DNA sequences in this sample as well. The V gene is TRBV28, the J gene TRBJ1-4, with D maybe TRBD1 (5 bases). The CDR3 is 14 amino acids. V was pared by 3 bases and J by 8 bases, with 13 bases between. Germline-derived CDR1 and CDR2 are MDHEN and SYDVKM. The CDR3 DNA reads TGTGCCAGCAGTTTCAAGGGACGTGGGGAAAAACTGTTTTTT. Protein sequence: CASSFKGRGEKLFF.

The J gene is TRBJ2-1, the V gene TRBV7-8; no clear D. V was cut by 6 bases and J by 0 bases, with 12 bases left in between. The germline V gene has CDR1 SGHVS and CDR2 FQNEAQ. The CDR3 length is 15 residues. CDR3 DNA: TGTGCCAGCAGAAAGACCGACCACTCCTACAATGAGCAGTTCTTC. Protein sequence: CASRKTDHSYNEQFF.

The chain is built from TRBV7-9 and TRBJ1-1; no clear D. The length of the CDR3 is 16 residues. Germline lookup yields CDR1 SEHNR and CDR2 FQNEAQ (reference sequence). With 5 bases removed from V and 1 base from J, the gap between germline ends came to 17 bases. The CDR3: CASSPRRGVGNTEAFF. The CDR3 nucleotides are TGTGCCAGCAGCCCGCGCCGTGGGGTAGGGAACACTGAAGCTTTCTTT.

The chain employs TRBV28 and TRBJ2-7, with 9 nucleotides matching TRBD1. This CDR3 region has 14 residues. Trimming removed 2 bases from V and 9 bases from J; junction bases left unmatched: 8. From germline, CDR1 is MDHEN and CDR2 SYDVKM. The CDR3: CASSLDRGNFGQYF. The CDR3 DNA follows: TGTGCCAGCAGTTTAGACAGGGGGAATTTTGGGCAGTACTTC. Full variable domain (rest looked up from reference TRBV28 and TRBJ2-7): DVKVTQSSRYLVKRTGEKVFLECVQDMDHENMFWYRQDPGLGLRLIYFSYDVKMKEKGDIPEGYSVSREKKERFSLILESASTNQTSMYLCASSLDRGNFGQYFGPGTRLTVT.

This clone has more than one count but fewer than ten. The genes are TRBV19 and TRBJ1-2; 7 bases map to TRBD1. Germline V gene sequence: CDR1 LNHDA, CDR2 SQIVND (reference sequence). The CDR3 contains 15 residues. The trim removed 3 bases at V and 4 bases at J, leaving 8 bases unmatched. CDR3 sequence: CASSIRDRARYGYTF. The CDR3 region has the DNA TGTGCCAGTAGTATCAGAGACAGGGCCCGCTATGGCTACACCTTC.

The CDR3 region has the DNA TGTGCCAGTAGTGCCACCGGGAGCTCAAATGAGCAGTTCTTC. Translation: CASSATGSSNEQFF. This chain links TRBV19 with TRBJ2-1; tentatively, D is TRBD2 (6 bases). V lost 5 bases and J 7 bases, leaving 15 bases between the germline ends. Germline V gene data show CDR1 as LNHDA and CDR2 as SQIVND (reference sequence). The CDR3 is 14 residues long. The full variable domain, with the rest looked up from reference TRBV19 and TRBJ2-1, is DGGITQSPKYLFRKEGQNVTLSCEQNLNHDAMYWYRQDPGQGLRLIYYSQIVNDFQKGDIAEGYSVSREKKESFPLTVTSAQKNPTAFYLCASSATGSSNEQFFGPGTRLTVL.

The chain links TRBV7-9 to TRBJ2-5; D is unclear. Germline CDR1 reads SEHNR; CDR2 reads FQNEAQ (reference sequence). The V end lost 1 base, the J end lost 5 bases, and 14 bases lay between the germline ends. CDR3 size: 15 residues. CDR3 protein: CASSLVSSRVETQYF. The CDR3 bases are TGTGCCAGCAGCTTAGTATCCAGTCGGGTCGAGACCCAGTACTTC.

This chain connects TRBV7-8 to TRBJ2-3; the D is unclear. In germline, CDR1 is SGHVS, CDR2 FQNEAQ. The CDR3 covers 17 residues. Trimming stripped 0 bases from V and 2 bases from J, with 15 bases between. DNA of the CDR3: TGTGCCAGCAGCTTAGCTGGATGGGCGGCGGCCACAGATACGCAGTATTTT. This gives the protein CASSLAGWAAATDTQYF.

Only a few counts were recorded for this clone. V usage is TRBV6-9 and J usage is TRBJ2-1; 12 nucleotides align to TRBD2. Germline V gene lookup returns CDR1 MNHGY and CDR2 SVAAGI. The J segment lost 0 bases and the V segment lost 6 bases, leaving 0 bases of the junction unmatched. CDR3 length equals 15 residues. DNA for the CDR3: TGTGCCAGCAGGGGACTAGCGGGCTCCTACAATGAGCAGTTCTTC. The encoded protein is CASRGLAGSYNEQFF.

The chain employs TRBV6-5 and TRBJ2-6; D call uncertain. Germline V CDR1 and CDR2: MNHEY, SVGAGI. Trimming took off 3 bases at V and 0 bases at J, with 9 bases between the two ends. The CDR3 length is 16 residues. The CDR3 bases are TGTGCCAGCAGTTATCGAGGATACTCTGGGGCCAACGTCCTGACTTTC. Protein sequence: CASSYRGYSGANVLTF.

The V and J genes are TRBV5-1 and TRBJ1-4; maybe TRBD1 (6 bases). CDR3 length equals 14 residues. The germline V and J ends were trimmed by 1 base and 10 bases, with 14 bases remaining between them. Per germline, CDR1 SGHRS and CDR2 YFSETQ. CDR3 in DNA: TGCGCCAGCAGCTTGCTAGGGTCACAGGGAAAACTGTTTTTT. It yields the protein CASSLLGSQGKLFF.